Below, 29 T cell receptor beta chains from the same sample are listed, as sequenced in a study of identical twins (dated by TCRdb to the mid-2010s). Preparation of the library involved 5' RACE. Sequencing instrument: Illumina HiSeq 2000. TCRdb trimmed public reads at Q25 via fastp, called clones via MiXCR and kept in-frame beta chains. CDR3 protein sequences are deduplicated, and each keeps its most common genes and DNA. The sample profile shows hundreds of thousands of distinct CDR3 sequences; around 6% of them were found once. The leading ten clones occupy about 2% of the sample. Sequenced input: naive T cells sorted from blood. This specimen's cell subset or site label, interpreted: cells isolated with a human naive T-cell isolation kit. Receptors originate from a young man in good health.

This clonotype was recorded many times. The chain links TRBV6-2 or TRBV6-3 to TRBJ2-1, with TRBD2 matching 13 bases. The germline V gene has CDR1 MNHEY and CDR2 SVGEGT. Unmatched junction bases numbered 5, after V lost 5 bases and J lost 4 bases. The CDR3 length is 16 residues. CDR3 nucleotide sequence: TGTGCCAGCAGTCCAGGGGGACTAGCGGGGTACAATGAGCAGTTCTTC. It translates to CASSPGGLAGYNEQFF.

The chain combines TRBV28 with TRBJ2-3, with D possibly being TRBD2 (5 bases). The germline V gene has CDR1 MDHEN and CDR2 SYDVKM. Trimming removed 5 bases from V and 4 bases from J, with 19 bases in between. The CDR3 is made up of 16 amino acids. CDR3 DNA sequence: TGTGCCAGCAGTCTACCGGACTCCTCAGCTGCAGATACGCAGTATTTT. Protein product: CASSLPDSSAADTQYF.

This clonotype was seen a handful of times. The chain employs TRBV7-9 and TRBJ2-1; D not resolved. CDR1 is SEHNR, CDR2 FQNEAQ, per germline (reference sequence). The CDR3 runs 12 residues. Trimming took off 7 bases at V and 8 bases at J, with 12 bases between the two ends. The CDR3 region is CASTTFFDEQFF. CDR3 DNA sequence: TGTGCCAGCACCACTTTCTTCGATGAGCAGTTCTTC.

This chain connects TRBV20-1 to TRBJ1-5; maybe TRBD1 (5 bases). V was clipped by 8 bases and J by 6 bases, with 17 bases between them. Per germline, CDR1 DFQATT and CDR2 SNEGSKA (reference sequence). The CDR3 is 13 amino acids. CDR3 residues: CSTGDGGSQPQHF. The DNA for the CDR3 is TGCAGTACGGGGGACGGAGGTAGTCAGCCCCAGCATTTT.

CDR3: CASNFADQPQHF. In DNA, the CDR3 is TGTGCCAGCAACTTCGCTGATCAGCCCCAGCATTTT. The genes are TRBV12-3 or TRBV12-4 and TRBJ1-5; D is uncertain. Deletions cut 7 bases from V and 5 bases from J, with 9 bases between. This CDR3 is built from 12 residues.

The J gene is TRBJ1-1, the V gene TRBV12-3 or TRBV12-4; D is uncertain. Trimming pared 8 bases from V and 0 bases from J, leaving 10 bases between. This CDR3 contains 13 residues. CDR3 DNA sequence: TGTGCCAGCCGGGAACAAATGAACACTGAAGCTTTCTTT. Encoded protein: CASREQMNTEAFF.

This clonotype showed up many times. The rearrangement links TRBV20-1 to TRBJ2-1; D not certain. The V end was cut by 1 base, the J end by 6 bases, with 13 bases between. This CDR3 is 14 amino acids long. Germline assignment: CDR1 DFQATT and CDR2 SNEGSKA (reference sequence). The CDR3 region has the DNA TGCAGTGCTAGAGCGTCCAGATCCGCCAATGAGCAGTTCTTC. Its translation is CSARASRSANEQFF.

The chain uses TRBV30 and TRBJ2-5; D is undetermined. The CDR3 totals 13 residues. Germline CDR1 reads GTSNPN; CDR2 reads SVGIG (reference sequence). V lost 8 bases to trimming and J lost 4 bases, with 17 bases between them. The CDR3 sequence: CARIGDDTETQYF. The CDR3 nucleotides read TGTGCCCGGATCGGAGATGACACAGAGACCCAGTACTTC.

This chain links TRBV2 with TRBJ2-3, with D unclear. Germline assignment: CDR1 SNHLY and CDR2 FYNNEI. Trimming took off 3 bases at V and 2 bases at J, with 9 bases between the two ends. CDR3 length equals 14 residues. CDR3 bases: TGTGCCAGCAGTGAGGGCCTCCACACAGATACGCAGTATTTT. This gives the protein CASSEGLHTDTQYF.

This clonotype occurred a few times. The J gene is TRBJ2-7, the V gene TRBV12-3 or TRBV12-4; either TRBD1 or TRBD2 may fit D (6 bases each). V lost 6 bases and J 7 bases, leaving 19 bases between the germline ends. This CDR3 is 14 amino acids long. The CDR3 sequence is CASSGDGGLGEQYF. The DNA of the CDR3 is TGTGCCAGCAGCGGGGATGGGGGGCTGGGAGAGCAGTACTTC.

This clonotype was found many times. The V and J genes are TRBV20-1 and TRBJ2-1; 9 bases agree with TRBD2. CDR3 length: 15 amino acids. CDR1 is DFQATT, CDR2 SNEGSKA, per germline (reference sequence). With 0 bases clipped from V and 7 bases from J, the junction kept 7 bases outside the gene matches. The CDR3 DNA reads TGCAGTGCTAGAGATCCTAGCGGGAATATAAATGAGCAGTTCTTC. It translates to CSARDPSGNINEQFF.

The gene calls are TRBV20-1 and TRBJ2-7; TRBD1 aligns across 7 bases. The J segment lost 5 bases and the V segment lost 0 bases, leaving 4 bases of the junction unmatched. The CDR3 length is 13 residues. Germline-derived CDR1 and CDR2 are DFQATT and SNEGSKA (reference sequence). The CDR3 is CSAREDRDDEQYV. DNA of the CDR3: TGCAGTGCTAGAGAAGACAGGGACGACGAGCAGTACGTC.

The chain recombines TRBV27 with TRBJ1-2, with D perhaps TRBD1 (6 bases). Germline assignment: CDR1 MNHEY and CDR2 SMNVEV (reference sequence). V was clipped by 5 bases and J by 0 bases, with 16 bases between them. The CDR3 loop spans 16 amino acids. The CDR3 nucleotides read TGTGCCAGCAGTCAATACGGACAGCCGACTAACTATGGCTACACCTTC. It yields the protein CASSQYGQPTNYGYTF.

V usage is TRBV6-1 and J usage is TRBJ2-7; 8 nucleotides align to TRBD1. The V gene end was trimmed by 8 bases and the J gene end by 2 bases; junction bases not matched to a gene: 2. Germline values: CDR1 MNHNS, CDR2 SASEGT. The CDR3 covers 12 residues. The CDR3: CASQGAPYEQYV. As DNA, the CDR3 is TGTGCCAGCCAGGGGGCCCCCTACGAGCAGTACGTC.

For the CDR3, the DNA is TGTGCCAGCAGCTTAGTAGCGGACCCGGGGGAGCAGTACTTC. Translating gives CASSLVADPGEQYF. J is TRBJ2-7 and V is TRBV7-2; TRBD2 might be the D (6 bases). V lost 1 base, J lost 7 bases, and 14 bases lay in between. The germline V gene has CDR1 SGHTA and CDR2 FQGNSA. The CDR3 length is 14 residues.

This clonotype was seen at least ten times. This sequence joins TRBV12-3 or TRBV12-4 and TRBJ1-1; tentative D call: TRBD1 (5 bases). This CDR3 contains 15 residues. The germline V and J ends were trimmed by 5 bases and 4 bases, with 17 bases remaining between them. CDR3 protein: CASSPGVQGFTEAFF. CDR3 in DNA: TGTGCCAGCAGTCCCGGAGTGCAGGGATTCACTGAAGCTTTCTTT.

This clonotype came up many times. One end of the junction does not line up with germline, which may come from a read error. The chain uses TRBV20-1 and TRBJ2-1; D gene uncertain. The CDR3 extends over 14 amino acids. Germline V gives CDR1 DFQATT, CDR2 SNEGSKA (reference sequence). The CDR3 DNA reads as TGCAGTGCTAGAGGCCGAGCTGGGCCATCCGAACCCGCCTTC. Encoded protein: CSARGRAGPSEPAF.

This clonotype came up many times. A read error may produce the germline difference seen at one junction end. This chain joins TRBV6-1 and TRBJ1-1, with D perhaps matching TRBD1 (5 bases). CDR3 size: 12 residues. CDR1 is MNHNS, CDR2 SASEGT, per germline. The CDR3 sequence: CACRIDSAPAFF. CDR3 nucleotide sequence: TGTGCCTGCAGAATCGACAGTGCCCCGGCTTTCTTT.

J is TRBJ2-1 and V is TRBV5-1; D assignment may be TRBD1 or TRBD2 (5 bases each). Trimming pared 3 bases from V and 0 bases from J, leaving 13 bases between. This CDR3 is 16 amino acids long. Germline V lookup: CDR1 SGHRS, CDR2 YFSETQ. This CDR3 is CASSSEGLPSYNEQFF. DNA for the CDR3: TGCGCCAGCAGCTCCGAGGGGCTACCCTCCTACAATGAGCAGTTCTTC.

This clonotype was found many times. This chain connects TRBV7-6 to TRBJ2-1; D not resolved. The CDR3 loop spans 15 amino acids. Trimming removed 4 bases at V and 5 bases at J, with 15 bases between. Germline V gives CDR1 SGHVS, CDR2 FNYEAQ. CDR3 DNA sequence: TGTGCCAGCAGCTATTTGGCAAGGGATGACAATGAGCAGTTCTTC. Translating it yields CASSYLARDDNEQFF.

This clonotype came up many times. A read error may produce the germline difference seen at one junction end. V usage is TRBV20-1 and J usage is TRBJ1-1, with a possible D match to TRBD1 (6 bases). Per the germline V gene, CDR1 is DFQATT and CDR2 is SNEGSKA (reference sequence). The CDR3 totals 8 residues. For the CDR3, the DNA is TGCAGTGCTTGGGGGGCTCCGTTT. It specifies CSAWGAPF.

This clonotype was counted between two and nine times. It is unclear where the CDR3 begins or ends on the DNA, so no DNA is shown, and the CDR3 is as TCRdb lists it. The CDR3 sequence: CASTSGPSNQPQHF. V usage is TRBV19 and J usage is TRBJ1-5; whether TRBD1, the table's D call, matches the DNA was not checked. The CDR3 spans 14 residues, counting both ends. Germline CDR1 and CDR2: LNHDA and SQIVND (reference sequence).

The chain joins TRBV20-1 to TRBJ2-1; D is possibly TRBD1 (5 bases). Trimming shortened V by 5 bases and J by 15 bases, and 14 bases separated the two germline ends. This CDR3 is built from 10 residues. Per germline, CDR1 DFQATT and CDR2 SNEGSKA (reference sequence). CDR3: CSAPAGYMFF. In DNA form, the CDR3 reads TGCAGTGCTCCTGCAGGGTACATGTTCTTC.

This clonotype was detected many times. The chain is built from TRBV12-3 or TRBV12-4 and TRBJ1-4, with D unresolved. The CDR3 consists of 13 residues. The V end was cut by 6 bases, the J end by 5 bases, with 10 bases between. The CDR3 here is CASSSARNEKLFF. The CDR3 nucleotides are TGTGCCAGCAGCTCAGCGAGAAATGAAAAACTGTTTTTT.

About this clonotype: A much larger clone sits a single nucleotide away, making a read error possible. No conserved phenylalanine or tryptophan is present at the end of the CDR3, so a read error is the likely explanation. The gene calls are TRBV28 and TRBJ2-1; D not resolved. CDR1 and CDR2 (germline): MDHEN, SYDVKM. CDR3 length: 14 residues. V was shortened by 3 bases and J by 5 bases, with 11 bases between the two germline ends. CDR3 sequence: CASSFVDTNNEQFL. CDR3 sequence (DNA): TGTGCCAGCAGTTTTGTGGATACAAACAATGAGCAGTTCTTG.

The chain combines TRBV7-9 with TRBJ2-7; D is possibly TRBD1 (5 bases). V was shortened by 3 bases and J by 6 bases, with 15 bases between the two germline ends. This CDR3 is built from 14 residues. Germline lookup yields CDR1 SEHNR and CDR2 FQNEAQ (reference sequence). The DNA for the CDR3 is TGTGCCAGCAGCTTTGTGGGGCCCGAGGCCGAGCAGTACTTC. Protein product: CASSFVGPEAEQYF. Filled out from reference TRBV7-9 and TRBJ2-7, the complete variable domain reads DTGVSQNPRHKITKRGQNVTFRCDPISEHNRLYWYRQTLGQGPEFLTYFQNEAQLEKSRLLSDRFSAERPKGSFSTLEIQRTEQGDSAMYLCASSFVGPEAEQYFGPGTRLTVT.

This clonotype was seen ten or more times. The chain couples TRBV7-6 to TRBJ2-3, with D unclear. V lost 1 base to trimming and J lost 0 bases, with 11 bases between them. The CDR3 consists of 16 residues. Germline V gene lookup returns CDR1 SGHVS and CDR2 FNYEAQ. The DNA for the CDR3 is TGTGCCAGCAGCTTAGGGACGATGACTAGCACAGATACGCAGTATTTT. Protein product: CASSLGTMTSTDTQYF.

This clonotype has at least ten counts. The CDR3 sequence is CASRGTGVSEQFF. DNA of the CDR3: TGTGCCAGCAGAGGTACGGGAGTCAGTGAGCAGTTCTTC. The chain recombines TRBV11-2 with TRBJ2-1; a possible D gene is TRBD2 (6 bases). V was cut by 6 bases and J by 9 bases, with 15 bases left in between. The CDR3 is made up of 13 amino acids. CDR1 is SGHAT, CDR2 FQNNGV, per germline.

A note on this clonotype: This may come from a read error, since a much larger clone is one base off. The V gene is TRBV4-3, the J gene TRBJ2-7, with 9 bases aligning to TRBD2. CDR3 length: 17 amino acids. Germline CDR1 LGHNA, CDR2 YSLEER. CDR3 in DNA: TGCGCCAGCAGCCAAGATTACAGCGGGAGGCCTCCCTACGGGCAGTACTTC. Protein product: CASSQDYSGRPPYGQYF.